This T cell receptor (beta chain) was captured by sequencing in a study of shared clonotypes between healthy human individuals. Study findings and constraints: What limited the represented genetic and exposure-history diversity was the small number of donors. Among a few donors, about 5% of naive CD4 clonotypes were found in common. Rarefaction exposed incomplete sorted-subset sequencing despite large depth.

Germline V gene lookup returns CDR1 SGHRS and CDR2 YFSETQ. This CDR3 is 16 amino acids long. V was cut by 4 bases and J by 6 bases, with 19 bases left in between. The repertoire was sequenced with immunoSEQ multiplex PCR; TCRdb's copy has only in-frame clones and lacks some. The sample has about 1,500,000 clones; over 95% are singletons. In regard to this clone: Its antigen remains unidentified.

Sequencing was carried out using naive CD4+ T cells sorted from blood. Stated subset: CD45RA+ positively selected. The V gene is TRBV5-1, the J gene TRBJ2-2, with D possibly TRBD1 on 7 matching bases. The origin of this receptor is a man aged 25 to 40 in good health. The CDR3 coding sequence is TGCGCCAGCAGCCCCGACTCAGGGGGGTACTCCGGGGAGCTGTTTTTT. This codes for CASSPDSGGYSGELFF.